These 22 T cell receptor beta chains came from one sample sequenced in a study of blood T cell repertoires in COVID-19. Profiled with immunoSEQ multiplex PCR; TCRdb holds only in-frame clones, not every one. The top ten hold approximately 16% of the sample, which has under 150,000 clones, approximately 83% seen once. The specimen sequenced was peripheral blood. These receptors were collected from a woman aged 45 to 65 who had recovered from COVID-19.

CDR3 coding DNA: TGTGCCAGCAGTGAAGTCGCGGGGACAGGGCCTACCTATGGCTACACCTTC. It is translated as CASSEVAGTGPTYGYTF. The gene calls are TRBV2 and TRBJ1-2; TRBD1 aligns across 9 bases. This CDR3 is 17 amino acids long. J gave up 4 bases and V 1 base, and 10 bases lay outside the gene matches. The V gene's germline CDR1 is SNHLY and CDR2 FYNNEI.

J is TRBJ2-3 and V is TRBV5-1; 11 nucleotides line up with TRBD1. This CDR3 contains 16 residues. Germline V CDR1 and CDR2: SGHRS, YFSETQ. Trimming removed 4 bases from V and 3 bases from J; junction bases left unmatched: 7. CDR3 in DNA: TGCGCCAGCAGCACGGGACAGGGGGAGAGGACAGATACGCAGTATTTT. The encoded protein is CASSTGQGERTDTQYF.

The chain couples TRBV30 to TRBJ1-3; D might be TRBD1 (5 bases). Germline CDR1 GTSNPN, CDR2 SVGIG (reference sequence). The CDR3 is 14 residues long. V lost 2 bases to trimming and J lost 0 bases, with 8 bases between them. The CDR3 DNA sequence: TGTGCCTGGAGTCGGGACTACTCTGGAAACACCATATATTTT. Protein: CAWSRDYSGNTIYF.

The chain employs TRBV4-1 and TRBJ1-2; tentative D call: TRBD1 (5 bases). CDR1 MGHRA and CDR2 YSYEKL come from the germline V gene. The CDR3 has 14 residues. Trimming took off 3 bases at V and 8 bases at J, with 16 bases between the two ends. As DNA, the CDR3 is TGCGCCAGCAGCCAGGCCATTGGACAAGGAGGCTACACCTTC. Its protein is CASSQAIGQGGYTF.

The CDR3 DNA follows: TGTGCCAGCAGTGAGGGTAGGAGTGGCTACACCTTC. The encoded protein is CASSEGRSGYTF. The chain couples TRBV6-1 to TRBJ1-2; D is undetermined. The germline CDR1 and CDR2 sequences are MNHNS and SASEGT. Trimming took off 3 bases at V and 7 bases at J, with 9 bases between the two ends. CDR3 size: 12 residues.

As concerns this clone: This likely comes from a read error, as the CDR3 has no conserved phenylalanine or tryptophan at its end. It is unclear where the CDR3 begins or ends on the DNA, so no DNA is shown, and the CDR3 is as TCRdb lists it. The rearrangement links TRBV2 to TRBJ1-3; TRBD1 reflects the table's D call only, with no check against the DNA. With termini counted, the CDR3 has 13 amino acids. Germline CDR1 reads SNHLY; CDR2 reads FYNNEI. CDR3 amino acids: CASSEARWDRKEV.

This chain connects TRBV5-3 to TRBJ2-7; 7 bases fit TRBD1. TRBV5-3 is an open reading frame whose function is uncertain. The CDR3 contains 14 residues. V gave up 0 bases and J gave up 0 bases; unmatched junction bases: 0. The CDR3 loop reads CARSLGDSSYEQYF. The CDR3 DNA reads TGTGCCAGAAGCTTGGGGGACAGCTCCTACGAGCAGTACTTC.

J is TRBJ2-7 and V is TRBV18, with TRBD1 as a possible D gene (8 bases). This CDR3 spans 14 amino acids. Germline CDR1 reads KGHSH; CDR2 reads LQKENI. Trimming took off 8 bases at V and 1 base at J, with 15 bases between the two ends. This CDR3 is CASANRGGSYEQYF. The CDR3 DNA follows: TGTGCCAGCGCGAACAGGGGGGGTTCCTACGAGCAGTACTTC. The entire variable domain, with the rest obtained from reference TRBV18 and TRBJ2-7, is as follows: NAGVMQNPRHLVRRRGQEARLRCSPMKGHSHVYWYRQLPEEGLKFMVYLQKENIIDESGMPKERFSAEFPKEGPSILRIQQVVRGDSAAYFCASANRGGSYEQYFGPGTRLTVT.

The V and J genes are TRBV7-2 and TRBJ1-6, with D perhaps matching TRBD1 (6 bases). This CDR3 is built from 12 residues. Germline CDR1 SGHTA, CDR2 FQGNSA. Trimming left V 5 bases short and J 10 bases short, with 9 bases between. CDR3 in amino acids: CASSRDISPLHF. CDR3 coding DNA: TGTGCCAGCAGCCGGGACATCTCACCCCTCCACTTT.

CDR3 loop: CASSSENTEAFF. CDR3 bases: TGTGCCAGCAGTTCAGAGAACACTGAAGCTTTCTTT. The chain uses TRBV2 and TRBJ1-1; D is undetermined. Germline CDR1 and CDR2: SNHLY and FYNNEI. Trimming took off 5 bases at V and 1 base at J, with 5 bases between the two ends. This CDR3 has 12 residues.

The V gene is TRBV18, the J gene TRBJ2-7; 9 positions agree with TRBD1. This CDR3 comprises 15 residues. The germline CDR1 and CDR2 sequences are KGHSH and LQKENI. V shed 6 bases, J shed 3 bases, and the junction held 9 bases outside the gene matches. The CDR3 loop reads CASSSWTGASYEQYF. DNA for the CDR3: TGTGCCAGCTCTTCCTGGACAGGGGCAAGCTACGAGCAGTACTTC. The whole variable domain, filled in from reference TRBV18 and TRBJ2-7, reads NAGVMQNPRHLVRRRGQEARLRCSPMKGHSHVYWYRQLPEEGLKFMVYLQKENIIDESGMPKERFSAEFPKEGPSILRIQQVVRGDSAAYFCASSSWTGASYEQYFGPGTRLTVT.

On this clone: The same CDR3 arises from other DNA sequences in this sample as well. The genes are TRBV5-1 and TRBJ2-5; 8 bases fit TRBD2. V lost 0 bases, J lost 3 bases, and 1 base stayed unmatched. This CDR3 has 14 amino acids. Germline CDR1 reads SGHRS; CDR2 reads YFSETQ. CDR3 DNA sequence: TGCGCCAGCAGCTTGGACGGGGGGGAAGAGACCCAGTACTTC. Its translation is CASSLDGGEETQYF. Filled out from reference TRBV5-1 and TRBJ2-5, the complete variable domain reads KAGVTQTPRYLIKTRGQQVTLSCSPISGHRSVSWYQQTPGQGLQFLFEYFSETQRNKGNFPGRFSGRQFSNSRSEMNVSTLELGDSALYLCASSLDGGEETQYFGPGTRLLVL.

The CDR3 DNA follows: TGTGCCAGTAGTACCCAGGGGACAGTTTCTGGCTACACCTTC. Protein: CASSTQGTVSGYTF. The chain joins TRBV19 to TRBJ1-2; 7 bases fit TRBD1. CDR3 length: 14 amino acids. The V gene's germline CDR1 is LNHDA and CDR2 SQIVND (reference sequence). Unmatched junction bases numbered 9, after V lost 4 bases and J lost 7 bases.

The chain is built from TRBV6-1 and TRBJ2-2; D possibly corresponds to TRBD1 (5 bases). The CDR3 is 15 residues long. The germline V and J ends were trimmed by 3 bases and 5 bases, with 13 bases remaining between them. Germline V gives CDR1 MNHNS, CDR2 SASEGT. The CDR3 DNA follows: TGTGCCAGCAGTGATACCCGGAAGGGGACCGGGGAGCTGTTTTTT. Amino acids: CASSDTRKGTGELFF.

This chain uses TRBV4-1 with TRBJ2-2; D may be TRBD2 (5 bases). The CDR3 totals 14 residues. Germline CDR1 reads MGHRA; CDR2 reads YSYEKL. With 3 bases removed from V and 6 bases from J, the gap between germline ends came to 11 bases. In DNA, the CDR3 is TGCGCCAGCAGCCATCCTACTAGTCCCGGGGAGCTGTTTTTT. It encodes CASSHPTSPGELFF.

A single count supports this clone. The chain has TRBV5-1 and TRBJ2-4; 9 bases fit TRBD2. With 1 base clipped from V and 0 bases from J, the junction kept 14 bases outside the gene matches. CDR1 and CDR2 from the germline V gene are SGHRS and YFSETQ. The CDR3 loop spans 20 amino acids. In nucleotides, the CDR3 is TGCGCCAGCAGCTTGAAGGAGCGGGAGGCTCTTAATCTAGCCAAAAACATTCAGTACTTC. This translates into CASSLKEREALNLAKNIQYF.

J is TRBJ2-2 and V is TRBV9; maybe TRBD2 (5 bases). V was pared by 4 bases and J by 3 bases, with 16 bases between. The CDR3 spans 16 residues. CDR1 is SGDLS, CDR2 YYNGEE, per germline. CDR3 in amino acids: CASSPRGRRDTGELFF. CDR3 bases: TGTGCCAGCAGCCCCCGGGGAAGAAGGGACACCGGGGAGCTGTTTTTT.

This rearrangement joins TRBV27 to TRBJ1-4; D is ambiguous. Per the germline V gene, CDR1 is MNHEY and CDR2 is SMNVEV (reference sequence). The ends were cut back, 1 base at V and 4 bases at J, with 7 bases in the middle. There are 14 residues in the CDR3. The CDR3 DNA follows: TGTGCCAGCAGTTTATATGGCAGTAATGAAAAACTGTTTTTT. Residues: CASSLYGSNEKLFF.

The chain has TRBV6-1 and TRBJ2-7; D is perhaps TRBD1 (5 bases). Germline V lookup: CDR1 MNHNS, CDR2 SASEGT. This CDR3 contains 14 residues. Trimming stripped 3 bases from V and 3 bases from J, with 12 bases between. The CDR3 nucleotides read TGTGCCAGCAGTGAGGGGCAACTAATCTACGAGCAGTACTTC. It translates to CASSEGQLIYEQYF.

This chain uses TRBV4-3 with TRBJ2-7; weak D call: TRBD2 (5 bases). The V end lost 4 bases, the J end lost 2 bases, and 12 bases lay between the germline ends. Per germline, CDR1 LGHNA and CDR2 YSLEER. The CDR3 has 14 amino acids. CDR3 in DNA: TGCGCCAGCAGCCCGGAGCGGATAGCCTACGAGCAGTACTTC. Its translation: CASSPERIAYEQYF.

The chain recombines TRBV18 with TRBJ2-1, with 7 positions matching TRBD2. The CDR3 contains 15 residues. Germline V CDR1 and CDR2: KGHSH, LQKENI. Trimming cost V 2 bases and J 3 bases; bases outside gene matches: 4. CDR3 sequence (DNA): TGTGCCAGCTCACCAGGGCGGGGGTTCTACAATGAGCAGTTCTTC. Its translation: CASSPGRGFYNEQFF.

This chain connects TRBV3-1 (or the pseudogene TRBV3-2) to TRBJ2-3; TRBD2 matches 10 bases. The V gene's germline CDR1 is LGHDT and CDR2 YNNKEL (reference sequence). The CDR3 is made up of 17 amino acids. V shed 2 bases and J 0 bases; nucleotides not matched to a gene: 5. CDR3 protein: CASSQLLAGPSTDTQYF. CDR3 nucleotides: TGTGCCAGCAGCCAATTACTAGCGGGGCCTAGCACAGATACGCAGTATTTT.